This T cell receptor (beta chain) was captured in a study of cytomegalovirus exposure and HLA in healthy donors (dated by TCRdb to the late 2010s). For the wider study: An earlier analysis of several hundred of the donors reported more than 250 Gb of sequence data and roughly 100 million unique TCR beta sequences from about 179 million T cells. An earlier analysis of several hundred of the donors applied high-throughput TCR beta sequencing to assess whether each TCR beta V gene segment acted as functional or pseudogenic. Class I and class II HLA loci were covered by the typing at four-digit resolution. Typing coverage varied by locus: 629-630 donors for A, B, C, DRB1 and DQB1; around 560 for DQA1; about 600 for DPA1; 450 to 480 for DPB1. Among 300 to 450 genotyped donors of the cohort, an average of approximately 250,000 unique TCR beta nucleotide sequences were sequenced per donor, roughly 18% of them non-productive. A later analysis re-examined previously published TCR beta repertoires from 500 to 700 donors and added high-resolution HLA genotyping to investigate patterns of TCR occurrence. Donor age, sex, ethnicity and CMV serostatus were collected together with the repertoire data. The study was designed to test whether signatures of past pathogen exposure could be identified by cataloging public T cell receptors. Roughly 300 gigabases of sequencing data and 91 million or so unique TCR sequences made up an early release that covered some 640 HLA-typed donors. A separate validation cohort of over a hundred different subjects was used in addition to the roughly 700-subject first cohort. Every discovery cohort repertoire had been produced on one sequencing platform. A later genetic analysis used genome-wide SNP genotypes for about 60% of the roughly 670 donors, treating that subset as a discovery cohort. To predict cytomegalovirus infection status, the study brought together high-throughput TCR immunosequencing, statistical association of individual TCRs with disease status, and machine learning. The genetic ancestry cluster associated with self-reported Caucasian donors included 81% of the roughly 360 genotyped donors. The later analysis used no new phenotypic data to find candidate immune exposures, relying instead on TCR beta sequences and their occurrence across donors. Four or five DR-DQ haplotypes were handled as single units for association and clustering because linkage in the cohort was strong. The study profiled the T cell repertoires of 666 subjects by immunosequencing and related them to cytomegalovirus serostatus. What the study reported, not specific to this receptor: In a later genetic analysis, fewer N-insertions in productive TCRs were reported among donors in an Asian-associated ancestry cluster than the approximately 630-donor mean. A further reported finding was that TCR beta sequences accurately predicted the HLA-A and HLA-B alleles for most subjects in the first cohort. Assigning TCR associations to individual alleles was difficult when HLA alleles, especially DR and DQ, strongly co-occurred. According to a later analysis, most CMV-associated TCR beta chains appeared to be HLA-restricted, and the HLA associations seemed to be driven largely by CMV exposure. It was suggested by the authors that the approach could potentially be generalized to other disease states and immunological phenotypes. A later analysis associated about 16,000 TCR beta sequences with specific HLA alleles at a false discovery rate of 0.05. In a later analysis, HLA-associated TCR beta chains were found to be more clonally expanded and to have lower generation probabilities than equally common non-associated chains. Correlated functional status among segregating V segments might reflect linkage disequilibrium, but an unknown experimental factor could not be ruled out. Broadly in line with IMGT annotations, most TCR beta V segments showed up in productive rearrangements about 87% or about 30% of the time in an earlier analysis of several hundred of the donors. The study listed 150 to 200 TCR beta chains as associated with cytomegalovirus. An association between a missense DCLRE1C variant and V-gene and J-gene trimming of TCR beta chains was found in a later genetic analysis and replicated in an independent cohort. While some public TCRs were present in many individuals, most TCR sequences turned up only very rarely across donors. The only immune exposure information available for the cohort was CMV serostatus. A few of the identified cytomegalovirus-associated TCR beta chains were confirmed in vitro to be specific for cytomegalovirus antigens. The classifier was reported to diagnose cytomegalovirus status with high specificity and sensitivity in both the original and validation cohorts. In this cohort, only TCR beta chains were sequenced, and detectable features were limited by the absence of alpha or paired-chain data. The 87-base-pair reads could not distinguish some IMGT-functional V segments, including TRBV6-2 and TRBV6-3, so those segments were excluded. Because HLA typing was missing for some donors at each locus, association tests included only the typed subset. The presence/absence analyses assumed that sequencing depth was roughly uniform across donors, and that assumption may not be true. Because counts were too low, roughly 18 rarely observed V segments, including chromosome 9 orphons, were left out of the earlier analysis of about 620 of the donors. A group of highly shared sequence variants was considered likely to be a technical artifact of the sequencing pipeline. Several of the top co-occurrence clusters appeared to be linked to parvovirus B19, influenza, CMV and Epstein-Barr virus, according to a later analysis. In a later analysis, the rate of TCR association differed among HLA loci, with DRB1 alleles having the most associated TCRs and HLA-C alleles having the fewest.

The library was built by means of the immunoSEQ multiplex PCR assay. For the multiplex PCR, a mixture combining 60 forward primers for TCR Vbeta segments and 13 reverse primers for TCR Jbeta segments was used. The CDR3 region of rearranged TCR beta genes was amplified from genomic DNA with a multiplex PCR assay. The Illumina HiSeq System was used to sequence the amplified TCR beta libraries as 87-base-pair reads. As for the original processing: A later analysis counted approximately 74 million unique TCR beta chains across the 666 repertoires, and 10 million to 12 million of these chains were shared by at least two donors. To remove PCR and sequencing errors, raw reads were error-corrected and collapsed into unique sequences using a nearest-neighbor algorithm that merged closely related sequences. V, D and J gene segments were assigned by aligning CDR3 sequences to IMGT reference sequences. Each retained sequence needed at least a six-nucleotide match to both a V gene segment and a J gene segment. Rearrangements were classified as productive when the CDR3 lacked stop codons and remained in frame with V and J, and all other rearrangements were classified as non-productive. CDR3 was defined according to IMGT convention as the region running from the second conserved V-encoded cysteine to the conserved J-encoded phenylalanine. In an earlier analysis of just under 600 of the donors, sequences lacking an unambiguous match to a single V gene segment were excluded. An earlier analysis of a few hundred of the donors classified V segments as functional when productive rearrangements were above 56.7% and as segregating when the standard deviation between donors was above 5%. A statistical classification framework was built to diagnose cytomegalovirus status from the catalog of TCR beta chain sequences. In a later analysis, TCR nucleotide sequences were compared against IMGT/GENE-DB human TR gene sequences so that V and J genes could be assigned. A later analysis assigned CDR3 sequences and most-parsimonious VDJ recombination scenarios with the TCRdist pipeline. In a later analysis, each TCR beta chain was defined by its CDR3 amino acid sequence together with its V-gene family, and reads without a unique V-gene family were excluded. In a later analysis, nearly 600 highly shared, low-generation-probability nucleotide sequences were removed to address suspected cross-contamination and a sequencing artifact. In a later analysis, a clonal expansion index for each public chain was calculated from normalized within-repertoire ranks of inferred template counts. In a later analysis, generation probabilities were computed with a VDJ recombination model fitted to out-of-frame rearrangements, and the resulting probabilities were checked against IGoR. In a later analysis, hypergeometric tests were used to score TCR-TCR, TCR-HLA and TCR-CMV co-occurrence, with a repertoire-size bias correction applied to TCR pairs. In a later analysis, false discovery rates were estimated by permuting HLA or CMV assignments 20 times. In a later analysis, co-occurring TCRs were grouped with DBSCAN, and TCRdist sequence similarity was added when clustering was performed within HLA-allele-positive subsets. Repertoires with fewer than 30,000 or more than 120,000 public chains, plus five repertoires with anomalous nucleotide sharing, were excluded from co-occurrence clustering. The table was pulled from immuneACCESS by TCRdb, which kept in-frame rearrangements only. Such tables lose some clones; where checked, under half of the loss comes from unresolved V genes, and the rest has no known cause. V and J calls and clone size come straight from that table; D and trimming were deduced from the DNA. Counted in this sample were about 130,000 clones; approximately 85% of them appeared once. Together, the top ten hold under 2% of the sample.

The cohort comprised more than 550 healthy bone marrow donors. Cohort members were all nominally healthy when sampled, although unrecorded immune exposures were likely present. The donor tested CMV seronegative and was one of the 352 seronegative cohort members. Every donor gave a peripheral blood sample, and the peripheral blood mononuclear cells from that sample were used for TCR beta sequencing. Genomic DNA extraction from the blood cell samples was performed with the Qiagen DNeasy Blood Extraction Kit. From the cysteine through the phenylalanine, the CDR3 covers 12 amino acids. Kept here is only the CDR3 DNA, which spans 36 bases and is read in frame from base 1. The germline V gene yields SGHDT for CDR1 and YYEEEE for CDR2. V and J are truncated by 3 bases and 13 bases respectively, leaving an intervening sequence of 16 bases. In the case of this clone: No antigen is known for it. Base qualities are missing; no much larger clone stands one base away.

The TCR was taken from a boy aged 5-17 years in good health and CMV-seronegative. The sequence is built from TRBV5-6 and TRBJ1-1; 6 matching bases give a weak D call of TRBD1. Sequenced sample: PBMCs. The CDR3 loop reads CASSWRGGNDFF. The DNA sequence is as follows: TGTGCCAGCAGCTGGAGGGGGGGGAACGATTTCTTT.